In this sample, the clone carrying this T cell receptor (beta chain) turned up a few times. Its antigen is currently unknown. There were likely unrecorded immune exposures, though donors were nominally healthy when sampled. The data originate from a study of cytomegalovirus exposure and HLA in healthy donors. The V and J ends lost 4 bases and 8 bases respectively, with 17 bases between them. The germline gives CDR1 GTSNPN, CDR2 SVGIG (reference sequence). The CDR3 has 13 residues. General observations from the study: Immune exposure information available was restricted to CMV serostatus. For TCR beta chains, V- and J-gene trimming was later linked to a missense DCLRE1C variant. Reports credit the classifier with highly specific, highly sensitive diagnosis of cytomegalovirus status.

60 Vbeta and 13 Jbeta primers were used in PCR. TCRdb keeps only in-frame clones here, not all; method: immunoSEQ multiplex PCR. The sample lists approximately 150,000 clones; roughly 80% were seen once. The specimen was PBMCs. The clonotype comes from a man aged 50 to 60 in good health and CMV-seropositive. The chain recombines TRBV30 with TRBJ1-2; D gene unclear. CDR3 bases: TGTGCCTGGAAAGCGGACCCGAGGTACGGCTACACCTTC. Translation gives CAWKADPRYGYTF.